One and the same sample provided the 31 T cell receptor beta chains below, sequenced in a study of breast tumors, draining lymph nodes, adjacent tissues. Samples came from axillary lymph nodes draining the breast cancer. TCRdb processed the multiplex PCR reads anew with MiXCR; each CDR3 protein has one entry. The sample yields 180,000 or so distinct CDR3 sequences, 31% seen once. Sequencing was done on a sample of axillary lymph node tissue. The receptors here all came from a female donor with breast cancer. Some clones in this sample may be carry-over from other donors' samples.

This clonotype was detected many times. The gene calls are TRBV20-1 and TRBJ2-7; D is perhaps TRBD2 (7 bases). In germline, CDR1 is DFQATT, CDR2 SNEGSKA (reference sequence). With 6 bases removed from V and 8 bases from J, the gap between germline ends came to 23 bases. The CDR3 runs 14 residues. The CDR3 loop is CSASSAGGREKQYF. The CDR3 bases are TGCAGTGCCTCTTCGGCCGGGGGGCGGGAAAAGCAGTACTTC.

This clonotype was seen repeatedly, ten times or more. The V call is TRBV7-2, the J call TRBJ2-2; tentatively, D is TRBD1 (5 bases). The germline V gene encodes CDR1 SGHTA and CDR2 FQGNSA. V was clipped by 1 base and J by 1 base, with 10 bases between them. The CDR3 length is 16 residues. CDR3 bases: TGTGCCAGCAGCTTAGGGGTAGGGGTGAACACCGGGGAGCTGTTTTTT. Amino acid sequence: CASSLGVGVNTGELFF.

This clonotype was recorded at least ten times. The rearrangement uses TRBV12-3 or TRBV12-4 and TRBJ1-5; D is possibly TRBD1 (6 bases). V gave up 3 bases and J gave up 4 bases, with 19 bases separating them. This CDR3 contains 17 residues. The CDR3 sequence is CASSFRGATRRNQPQHF. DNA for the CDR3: TGTGCCAGCAGTTTTAGGGGGGCGACTAGGCGGAATCAGCCCCAGCATTTT.

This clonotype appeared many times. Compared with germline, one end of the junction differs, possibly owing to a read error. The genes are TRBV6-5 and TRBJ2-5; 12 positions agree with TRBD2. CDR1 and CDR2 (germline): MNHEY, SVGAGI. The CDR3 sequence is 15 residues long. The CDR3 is CASSRLAGVQGTQYF. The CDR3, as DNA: TGTGCCAGCAGTAGACTAGCGGGGGTCCAAGGGACCCAGTACTTC.

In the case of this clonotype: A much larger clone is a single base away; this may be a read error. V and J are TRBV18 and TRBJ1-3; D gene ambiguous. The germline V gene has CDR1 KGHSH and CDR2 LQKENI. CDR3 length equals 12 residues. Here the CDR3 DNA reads TGTGCCAGCTCAGTAGATGGAAGCACCATATATTTT. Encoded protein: CASSVDGSTIYF.

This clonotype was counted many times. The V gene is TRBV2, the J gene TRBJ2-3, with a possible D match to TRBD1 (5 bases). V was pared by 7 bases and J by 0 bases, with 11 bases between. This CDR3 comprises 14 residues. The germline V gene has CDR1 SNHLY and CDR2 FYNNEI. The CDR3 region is CASTQGLSTDTQYF. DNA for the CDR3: TGTGCCAGCACGCAGGGTCTGAGCACAGATACGCAGTATTTT.

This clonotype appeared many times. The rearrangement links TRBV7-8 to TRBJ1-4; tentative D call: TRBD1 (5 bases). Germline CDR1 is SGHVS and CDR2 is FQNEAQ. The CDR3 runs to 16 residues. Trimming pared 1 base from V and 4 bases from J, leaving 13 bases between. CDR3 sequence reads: CASSLVLTRVNEKLFF. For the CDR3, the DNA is TGTGCCAGCAGCTTAGTATTAACCAGGGTTAATGAAAAACTGTTTTTT.

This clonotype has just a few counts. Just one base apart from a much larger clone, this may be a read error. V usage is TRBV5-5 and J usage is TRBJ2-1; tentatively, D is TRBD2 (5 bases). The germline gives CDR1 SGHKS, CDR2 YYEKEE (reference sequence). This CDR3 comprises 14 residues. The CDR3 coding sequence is TGTGCCAGCGGCTTTGGAGGAACCTACAATGAGCAGTTCTTC. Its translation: CASGFGGTYNEQFF.

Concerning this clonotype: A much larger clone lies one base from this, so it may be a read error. The CDR3, as DNA: TGTGCCAGCAGTCTCGAAACTACTAGCACAGATACGCAGTATTTT. Its protein product is CASSLETTSTDTQYF. The chain carries TRBV6-4 and TRBJ2-3; D not resolved. The V gene lost 5 bases and the J gene lost 0 bases, with 12 bases spanning the gap. This CDR3 has 15 residues. Germline V gene sequence: CDR1 MRHNA, CDR2 SNTAGT.

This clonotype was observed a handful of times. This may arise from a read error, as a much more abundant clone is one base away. In DNA form, the CDR3 reads TGTGCCAGCAGCCACCTCGCTCGGACTAGCGGTCAAGAGCCCCAGTACTTC. Translation: CASSHLARTSGQEPQYF. The gene calls are TRBV14 and TRBJ2-5; 10 nucleotides agree with TRBD2. This CDR3 comprises 17 residues. Germline V gives CDR1 SGHDN, CDR2 FVKESK.

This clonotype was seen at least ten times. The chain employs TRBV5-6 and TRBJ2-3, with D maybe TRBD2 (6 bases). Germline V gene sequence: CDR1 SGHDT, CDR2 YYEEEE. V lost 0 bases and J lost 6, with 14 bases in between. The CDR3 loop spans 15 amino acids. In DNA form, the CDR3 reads TGTGCCAGCAGCTTGGAGGTCTCAGGGAGGGATACGCAGTATTTT. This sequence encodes CASSLEVSGRDTQYF.

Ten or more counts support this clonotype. CDR3 amino acids: CASSRNSGGYTDTQYF. CDR3 DNA sequence: TGTGCCAGCAGCCGGAACAGCGGGGGGTACACAGATACGCAGTATTTT. This sequence joins TRBV14 and TRBJ2-3, with 9 bases aligning to TRBD2. V lost 4 bases to trimming and J lost 2 bases; unmatched junction nucleotides: 7. This CDR3 spans 16 amino acids. The germline V gene encodes CDR1 SGHDN and CDR2 FVKESK.

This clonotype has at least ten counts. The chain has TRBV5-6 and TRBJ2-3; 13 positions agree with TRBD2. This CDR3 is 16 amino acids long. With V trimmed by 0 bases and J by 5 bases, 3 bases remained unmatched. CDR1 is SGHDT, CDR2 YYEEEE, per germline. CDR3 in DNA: TGTGCCAGCAGCTTGGCTGGGACTAGCGGGATAGATACGCAGTATTTT. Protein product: CASSLAGTSGIDTQYF.

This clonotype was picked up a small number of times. CDR3 protein: CSFLTGGPMGNTEAFF. CDR3 DNA sequence: TGCAGCTTCCTCACAGGGGGGCCGATGGGGAACACTGAAGCTTTCTTT. V gene TRBV29-1 combines with J gene TRBJ1-1, with TRBD1 identical over 8 bases. Germline assignment: CDR1 SQVTM and CDR2 ANQGSEA. The J segment lost 1 base and the V segment lost 8 bases, leaving 15 bases of the junction unmatched. The CDR3 totals 16 residues.

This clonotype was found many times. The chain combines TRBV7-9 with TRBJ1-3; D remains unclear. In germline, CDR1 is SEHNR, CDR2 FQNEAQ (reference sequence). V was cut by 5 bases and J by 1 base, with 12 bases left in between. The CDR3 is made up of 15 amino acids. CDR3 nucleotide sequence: TGTGCCAGCAGCCGACTGACAAAGTCTGGAAACACCATATATTTT. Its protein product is CASSRLTKSGNTIYF.

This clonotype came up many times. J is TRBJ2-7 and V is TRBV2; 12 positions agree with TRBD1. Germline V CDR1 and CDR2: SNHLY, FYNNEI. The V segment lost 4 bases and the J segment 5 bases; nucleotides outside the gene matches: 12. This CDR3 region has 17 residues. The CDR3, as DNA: TGTGCCAGCAGTGGTTCTATTACGGGGACAGGGGGCAACGAGCAGTACTTC. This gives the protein CASSGSITGTGGNEQYF.

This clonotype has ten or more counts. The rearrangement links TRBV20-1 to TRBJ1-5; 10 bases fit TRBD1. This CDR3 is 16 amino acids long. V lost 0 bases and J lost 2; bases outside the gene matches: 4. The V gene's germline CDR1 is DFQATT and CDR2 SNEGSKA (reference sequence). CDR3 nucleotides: TGCAGTGCTAGAGATTACGGGACAGGGGGCAATCAGCCCCAGCATTTT. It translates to CSARDYGTGGNQPQHF.

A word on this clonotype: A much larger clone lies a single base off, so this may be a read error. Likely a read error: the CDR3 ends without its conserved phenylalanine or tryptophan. The CDR3 here is CASSKGVRDGANVLTS. CDR3 bases: TGTGCCAGTAGTAAGGGGGTGAGGGATGGGGCCAACGTCCTGACTTCC. The V gene is TRBV19, the J gene TRBJ2-6; possible D gene TRBD1, 6 bases. Trimming took off 4 bases at V and 3 bases at J, with 13 bases between the two ends. CDR1 and CDR2 (germline): LNHDA, SQIVND (reference sequence). The CDR3 sequence is 16 residues long.

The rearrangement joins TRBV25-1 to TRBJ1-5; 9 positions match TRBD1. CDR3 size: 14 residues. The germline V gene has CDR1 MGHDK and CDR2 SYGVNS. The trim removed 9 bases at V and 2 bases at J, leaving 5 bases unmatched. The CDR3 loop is CARQGASCNQPQHF. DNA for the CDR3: TGTGCCAGACAGGGGGCATCGTGCAATCAGCCCCAGCATTTT.

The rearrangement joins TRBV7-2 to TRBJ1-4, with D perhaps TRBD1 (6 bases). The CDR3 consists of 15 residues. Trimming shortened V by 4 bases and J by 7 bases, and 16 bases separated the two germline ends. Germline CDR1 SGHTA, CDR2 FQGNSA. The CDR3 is CASSSIGGTGEKLFF. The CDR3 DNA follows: TGTGCCAGCAGCTCGATAGGGGGAACCGGTGAAAAACTGTTTTTT.

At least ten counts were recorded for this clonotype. The CDR3 protein is CASSIRDQPQHF. The CDR3 DNA sequence: TGTGCCAGTAGTATAAGGGATCAGCCCCAGCATTTT. This rearrangement joins TRBV19 to TRBJ1-5; unclear D gene. This CDR3 has 12 amino acids. Trimming removed 2 bases from V and 5 bases from J, with 4 bases in between. Germline V gene data show CDR1 as LNHDA and CDR2 as SQIVND (reference sequence).

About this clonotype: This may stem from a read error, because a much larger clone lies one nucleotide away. Here the CDR3 DNA reads TGTGCCAGCAGCAGGGGTAGAGCGGGAGCGAGAGGGCTGTTTTTT. Translated, it gives CASSRGRAGARGLFF. This rearrangement joins TRBV7-8 to TRBJ2-2, with 8 bases fitting TRBD2. In germline, CDR1 is SGHVS, CDR2 FQNEAQ. The V and J ends lost 5 bases and 13 bases, in that order; junction bases with no gene match: 15. The CDR3 has 15 amino acids.

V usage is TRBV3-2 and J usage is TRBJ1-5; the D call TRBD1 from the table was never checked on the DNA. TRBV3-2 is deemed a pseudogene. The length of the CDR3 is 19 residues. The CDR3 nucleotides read TGTGCCAGCAGCCAATCACCCCGCAGCACAGGGGCAAACAATCAGCCCCAGCATTTT. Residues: CASSQSPRSTGANNQPQHF.

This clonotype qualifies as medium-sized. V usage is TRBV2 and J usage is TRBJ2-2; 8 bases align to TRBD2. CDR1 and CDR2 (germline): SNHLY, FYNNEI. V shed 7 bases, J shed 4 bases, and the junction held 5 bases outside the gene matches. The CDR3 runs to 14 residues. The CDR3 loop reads CASTERGPTGELFF. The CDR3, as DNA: TGTGCCAGCACGGAGCGGGGGCCCACCGGGGAGCTGTTTTTT.

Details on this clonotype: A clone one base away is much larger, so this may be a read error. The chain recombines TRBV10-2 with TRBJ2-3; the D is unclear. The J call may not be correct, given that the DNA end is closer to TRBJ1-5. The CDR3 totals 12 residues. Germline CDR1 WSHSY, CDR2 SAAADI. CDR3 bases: TGCGCCAGCAGGGACTATCCAGATACGCAGCATTTT. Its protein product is CASRDYPDTQHF.

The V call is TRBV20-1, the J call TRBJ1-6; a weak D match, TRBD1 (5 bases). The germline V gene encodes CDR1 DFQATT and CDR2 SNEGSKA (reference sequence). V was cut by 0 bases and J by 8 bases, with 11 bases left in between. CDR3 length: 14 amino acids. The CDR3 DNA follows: TGCAGTGCTAGAGATGGGGCCGTAGATTCACCCCTCCACTTT. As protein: CSARDGAVDSPLHF.

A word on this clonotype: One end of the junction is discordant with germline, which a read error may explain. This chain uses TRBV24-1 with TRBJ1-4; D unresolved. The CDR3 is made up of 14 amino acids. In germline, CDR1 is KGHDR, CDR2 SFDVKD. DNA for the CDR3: TGTGCCACCAGTGATGGGATGGTGGGTGAAAAACTGCTTTTT. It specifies CATSDGMVGEKLLF.

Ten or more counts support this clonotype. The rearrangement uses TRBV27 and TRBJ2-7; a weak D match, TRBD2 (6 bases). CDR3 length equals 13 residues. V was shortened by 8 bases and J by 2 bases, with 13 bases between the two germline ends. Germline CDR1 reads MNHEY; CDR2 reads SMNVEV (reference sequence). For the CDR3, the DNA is TGTGCCAGCTCCCCGGCGGGGACCTACGAGCAGTACTTC. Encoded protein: CASSPAGTYEQYF.

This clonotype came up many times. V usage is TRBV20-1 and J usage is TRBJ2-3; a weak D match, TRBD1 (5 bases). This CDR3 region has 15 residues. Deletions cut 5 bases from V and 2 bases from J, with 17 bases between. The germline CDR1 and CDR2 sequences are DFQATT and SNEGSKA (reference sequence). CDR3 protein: CSAPWADTNTDTQYF. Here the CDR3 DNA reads TGCAGTGCTCCATGGGCGGACACTAACACAGATACGCAGTATTTT.

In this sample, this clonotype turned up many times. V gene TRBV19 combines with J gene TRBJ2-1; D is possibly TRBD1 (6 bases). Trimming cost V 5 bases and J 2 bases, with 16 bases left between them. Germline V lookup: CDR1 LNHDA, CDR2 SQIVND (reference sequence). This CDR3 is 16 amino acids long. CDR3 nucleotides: TGTGCCAGTAGTCGATCTCCAGGGGCCCCCTACAATGAGCAGTTCTTC. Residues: CASSRSPGAPYNEQFF.

The CDR3 bases are TGTGCCAGCAGCCCCCAGGGCGGGGGGAATTTTAACTATGGCTACACCTTC. Translation: CASSPQGGGNFNYGYTF. The chain uses TRBV7-9 and TRBJ1-2, with D perhaps TRBD1 (5 bases). V dropped 5 bases and J dropped 1 base, with 20 bases sitting between them. CDR3 length: 17 residues. Per the germline V gene, CDR1 is SEHNR and CDR2 is FQNEAQ (reference sequence).